The clone carrying this T cell receptor beta chain has a count of ten or more. This sample was taken from a study of T-cell memory formation after mild COVID-19. Per the germline V gene, CDR1 is SGHRS and CDR2 is YFSETQ. V lost 5 bases and J lost 2, with 15 bases in between. The CDR3 is 15 amino acids. MiXCR, run by TCRdb on the 5' RACE reads, gives a single entry per CDR3 protein. In the table there are 35,000 to 45,000 distinct CDR3 sequences, 7.3% of which are singletons. The chain employs TRBV5-1 and TRBJ2-3; D is unresolved. This clonotype originated in a man aged 18 to 29 who had mild COVID-19 (a few samples of this study predate the infection). Cell type and time point are not known. Sequencing used PBMCs or a T cell subset sorted from them (not recorded which). The CDR3 coding sequence is TGCGCCAGCAGTCGTGAACCCCCTTACACAGATACGCAGTATTTT. It specifies CASSREPPYTDTQYF.